This T cell receptor beta chain was found in a study of T-cell memory formation after mild COVID-19. As concerns this clonotype: What it recognizes is unknown.

TCR alpha and TCR beta cDNA libraries with sample barcodes and UMIs came from 5'RACE using constant-segment primers. In TCRdb, the 5' RACE reads were re-called with MiXCR into one record per CDR3 protein. The table shows about 420,000 distinct CDR3 sequences, with 20% to 25% occurring only once. Regarding the study as a whole: Researchers found some responding clones in pre-infection memory, a sign that cross-reactive memory joined. Mainly in CM and EM were contracting CD4+ clones; CD8+ were in EMRA. The authors left the SARS-CoV-2 specificity of second-wave clones peaking on day 37 unconfirmed.

Germline CDR1 SGHRS, CDR2 YFSETQ. The CDR3 extends over 12 amino acids. V gave up 0 bases and J gave up 9 bases, with 9 bases separating them. The sample consisted of PBMCs or a T cell subset sorted from them (not recorded which). The receptor's source is an adult woman who had mild COVID-19 (a few samples of this study predate the infection). Cell type and time point are not known. This chain connects TRBV5-1 to TRBJ2-5; D gene unclear. The CDR3 sequence is CASSLAGRPQYF. The CDR3 bases are TGCGCCAGCAGCTTGGCCGGCCGGCCCCAGTACTTC.